This T cell receptor (beta chain) was retrieved from a study of shared clonotypes between healthy human individuals. This CDR3 spans 12 amino acids. Trimming removed 4 bases from V and 4 bases from J, with 8 bases in between. Germline V gene data show CDR1 as SGHNT and CDR2 as YYREEE (reference sequence). Each PCR replicate from the sorted subsets contained about 200 ng DNA, which is some 31,000 T cell genomes. The method was immunoSEQ multiplex PCR; TCRdb's version includes in-frame clones alone and lacks a portion of them. The sample records over 1.5 million clones, under 99% being singletons. The sequencing sample was made of naive CD4+ T cells sorted from blood. Specified subset: CD45RA+ positively selected. The chain links TRBV5-4 to TRBJ1-1; D gene unclear. The TCR comes from a man younger than 40 in good health. Written as DNA, the CDR3 is TGTGCCAGCAGCCAAGGGAGCACTGAAGCTTTCTTT. Residues: CASSQGSTEAFF.